This entry describes one T cell receptor (beta chain). Its specificity is not known. One junction end does not reproduce the germline sequence, and a read error may be involved. The data originate from a study of CD8+CD57+ T cells in acquired aplastic anemia. Study in general: Each DNA sample taken from sorted CD4+ and CD8+ cells came to 2.5 to 4 ug on average.

It was patients with CD8+CD57+ cell expansion by flow cytometry who were chosen for sequencing. TCR beta VDJ combinations and CDR3 sequences were profiled from genomic DNA. A single record per CDR3 protein comes from TCRdb applying MiXCR to the reads. Among roughly 290,000 distinct CDR3 sequences listed, approximately 58% were seen once. General study results and limits: In common between the patients and the controls were some 28 CD8+ CDR3 sequences.

This TCR came from a human donor with aplastic anemia. The specimen was sorted CD4+, CD8+, or CD8+CD57+ T cells (not recorded which) from PBMCs.

The CDR3 protein is CASSQEGFSETQYF. As DNA, the CDR3 is TGCGCCAGCAGCCAAGAGGGGTTTTCGGAGACCCAGTACTTC. V gene TRBV7-9 combines with J gene TRBJ2-5; D is possibly TRBD1 or TRBD2 (5 bases each). Per germline, CDR1 SEHNR and CDR2 FQNEAQ (reference sequence). The CDR3 length is 14 residues.